The 21 T cell receptor beta chains given below trace back to one sample, sequenced in a study of T cells in Graves' hyperthyroidism and ophthalmopathy. Using RNA transcripts as the source, TCR beta CDR3 regions were amplified. A set of HTBI primers served as the primers for a first-round RT-PCR of the TCR CDR3. TCRdb re-analysed the multiplex PCR reads in MiXCR, keeping a single row per CDR3 protein. This sample yields a few hundred thousand distinct CDR3 sequences, of which about a sixth are seen a single time; roughly 3.3% belongs to the top ten. Sequences were obtained from blood. Every receptor here comes from a middle-aged woman with Graves' ophthalmopathy.

This clonotype was found many times. The rearrangement uses TRBV2 and TRBJ1-2, with 7 bases that match TRBD1. Germline trimming cut 5 bases from V and 2 bases from J; bases unmatched to any gene: 5. Per germline, CDR1 SNHLY and CDR2 FYNNEI. The CDR3 consists of 14 residues. In nucleotides, the CDR3 is TGTGCCAGCAGTTTCGACAGGGTGAACTATGGCTACACCTTC. Protein sequence: CASSFDRVNYGYTF.

This clonotype showed up many times. This chain connects TRBV20-1 to TRBJ2-1, with TRBD2 as a possible D gene (6 bases). CDR1 DFQATT and CDR2 SNEGSKA come from the germline V gene (reference sequence). V lost 6 bases and J lost 10, with 22 bases in between. This CDR3 comprises 14 residues. The CDR3 protein is CSARDGSPSREQFF. CDR3 nucleotides: TGCAGTGCAAGGGACGGGAGCCCCTCCCGAGAGCAGTTCTTC.

This clonotype was counted only a few times. The CDR3 here is CSASDGGLNSPLHF. The CDR3, as DNA: TGCAGTGCTAGCGACGGGGGTTTGAATTCACCCCTCCACTTT. V gene TRBV20-1 combines with J gene TRBJ1-6; D might be TRBD1 (5 bases). V was clipped by 3 bases and J by 7 bases, with 13 bases between them. CDR1 and CDR2 from the germline V gene are DFQATT and SNEGSKA (reference sequence). This CDR3 region has 14 residues.

This clonotype has a count of ten or more. The chain joins TRBV29-1 to TRBJ2-3, with 9 bases matching TRBD1. J gave up 4 bases and V 5 bases, and 1 base lay outside the gene matches. This CDR3 spans 12 amino acids. Germline lookup yields CDR1 SQVTM and CDR2 ANQGSEA. CDR3 in DNA: TGCAGCGTTCGGGACAGGGCAGATACGCAGTATTTT. Protein product: CSVRDRADTQYF.

V usage is TRBV4-1 and J usage is TRBJ2-3, with 8 positions matching TRBD1. CDR3 size: 15 residues. Looked up from germline, CDR1 is MGHRA and CDR2 is YSYEKL. V lost 2 bases, J lost 7 bases, and 8 bases stayed unmatched. CDR3 amino acids: CASSQPTGAWYTQYF. DNA for the CDR3: TGCGCCAGCAGCCAACCGACAGGGGCTTGGTATACGCAGTATTTT.

This clonotype came up many times. Germline is not matched at one junction end, which may reflect a read error. V usage is TRBV12-3 or TRBV12-4 and J usage is TRBJ2-7; 8 bases map to TRBD2. This CDR3 is built from 15 residues. For the CDR3, the DNA is TGTGCCAGCAGTTTACAGGGACTAGGCTCCGACGAGCAGTACTTC. As protein: CASSLQGLGSDEQYF.

There are a few counts of this clonotype. Written as DNA, the CDR3 is TGTGCCTGGACCGGGGGTCACAATGAGCAGTTCTTC. It specifies CAWTGGHNEQFF. This rearrangement joins TRBV30 to TRBJ2-1; tentative D call: TRBD2 (6 bases). The germline gives CDR1 GTSNPN, CDR2 SVGIG (reference sequence). This CDR3 has 12 amino acids. V shed 4 bases and J shed 5 bases, with 9 bases lying between them.

In this sample, this clonotype turned up many times. J is TRBJ2-7 and V is TRBV7-9; 9 bases line up with TRBD1. CDR1 SEHNR and CDR2 FQNEAQ come from the germline V gene (reference sequence). The trim removed 4 bases at V and 4 bases at J, leaving 8 bases unmatched. The CDR3 has 15 amino acids. This CDR3 reads CASSSPGQGIYEQYF. As DNA, the CDR3 is TGTGCCAGCAGCTCGCCGGGACAGGGCATTTACGAGCAGTACTTC.

This clonotype was observed a few times. The chain recombines TRBV9 with TRBJ1-6, with 7 bases matching TRBD1. Per germline, CDR1 SGDLS and CDR2 YYNGEE. J lost 7 bases, V lost 1 base, and 2 bases had no gene match. The CDR3 extends over 14 amino acids. CDR3 in amino acids: CASSVSTGNSPLHF. The CDR3 DNA follows: TGTGCCAGCAGCGTATCGACAGGGAATTCACCCCTCCACTTT.

The chain joins TRBV5-1 to TRBJ1-1; D not resolved. The CDR3 is 16 amino acids. In germline, CDR1 is SGHRS, CDR2 YFSETQ. The ends were cut back, 4 bases at V and 0 bases at J, with 16 bases in the middle. CDR3 residues: CASSPEGWRMNTEAFF. CDR3 sequence (DNA): TGCGCCAGCAGCCCCGAGGGATGGAGGATGAACACTGAAGCTTTCTTT.

There are a few counts of this clonotype. The chain carries TRBV7-8 and TRBJ2-6; 10 bases agree with TRBD1. Germline V gene sequence: CDR1 SGHVS, CDR2 FQNEAQ. CDR3 length equals 17 residues. With 5 bases clipped from V and 4 bases from J, the junction kept 8 bases outside the gene matches. Written as DNA, the CDR3 is TGTGCCAGCAGCATTCGGGACAGGGGATCCGGGGCCAACGTCCTGACTTTC. Translation: CASSIRDRGSGANVLTF.

In this sample, this clonotype turned up a few times. The chain uses TRBV20-1 and TRBJ2-5; 7 bases map to TRBD2. With V trimmed by 4 bases and J by 1 base, 3 bases remained unmatched. Germline V gene lookup returns CDR1 DFQATT and CDR2 SNEGSKA (reference sequence). The CDR3 extends over 13 amino acids. In nucleotides, the CDR3 is TGCAGTGCTAAGACTAGCAGCCAAGAGACCCAGTACTTC. Its protein product is CSAKTSSQETQYF.

This clonotype was observed many times. The CDR3 loop reads CASSQNLQGGQPQHF. The CDR3 nucleotides are TGTGCCAGCAGCCAAAACCTCCAGGGCGGTCAGCCCCAGCATTTT. The chain couples TRBV3-1 to TRBJ1-5; tentatively, D is TRBD1 (5 bases). The CDR3 consists of 15 residues. Germline V gene lookup returns CDR1 LGHDT and CDR2 YNNKEL (reference sequence). V was shortened by 2 bases and J by 6 bases, with 14 bases between the two germline ends.

This clonotype was found a few times. The chain links TRBV4-2 to TRBJ1-5; D not resolved. With 0 bases removed from V and 0 bases from J, the gap between germline ends came to 6 bases. The CDR3 has 15 residues. Per the germline V gene, CDR1 is LGHNA and CDR2 is YNFKEQ. The CDR3 sequence is CASSQEWVSNQPQHF. The CDR3 coding sequence is TGTGCCAGCAGCCAAGAATGGGTTAGCAATCAGCCCCAGCATTTT.

The sample holds many counts of this clonotype. V gene TRBV7-2 combines with J gene TRBJ2-5; 9 nucleotides align to TRBD2. CDR1 and CDR2 (germline): SGHTA, FQGNSA. V lost 4 bases, J lost 5 bases, and 11 bases stayed unmatched. This CDR3 region has 16 residues. CDR3 nucleotide sequence: TGTGCCAGCAGCTACCGGGGCGGGGGGGCCTTGGAGACCCAGTACTTC. Translation gives CASSYRGGGALETQYF.

V usage is TRBV20-1 and J usage is TRBJ1-5; 7 nucleotides align to TRBD1. Germline V gives CDR1 DFQATT, CDR2 SNEGSKA (reference sequence). V lost 3 bases and J lost 6; bases outside the gene matches: 11. The CDR3 has 15 residues. CDR3 bases: TGCAGTGCTAGCCCGGCAGGGGGTGTTGGTCAGCCCCAGCATTTT. This gives the protein CSASPAGGVGQPQHF.

This clonotype was seen a few times. V is TRBV28 and J is TRBJ1-1; a weak D match, TRBD1 (6 bases). The germline gives CDR1 MDHEN, CDR2 SYDVKM. Trimming stripped 6 bases from V and 6 bases from J, with 14 bases between. The CDR3 consists of 13 residues. DNA for the CDR3: TGTGCCAGCAGATCGAGGGGGAGGGCTGAAGCTTTCTTT. Its protein is CASRSRGRAEAFF.

J is TRBJ2-2 and V is TRBV2; no reliable D call. Germline V gives CDR1 SNHLY, CDR2 FYNNEI. V lost 5 bases and J 8 bases, leaving 6 bases between the germline ends. This CDR3 is 11 amino acids long. The CDR3 region is CASSIRGELFF. In DNA form, the CDR3 reads TGTGCCAGCAGTATACGGGGGGAGCTGTTTTTT.

Ten or more counts support this clonotype. The rearrangement uses TRBV28 and TRBJ1-3, with D tentatively TRBD1 (6 bases). The V gene's germline CDR1 is MDHEN and CDR2 SYDVKM. The CDR3 is made up of 15 amino acids. The ends were cut back, 6 bases at V and 0 bases at J, with 12 bases in the middle. The CDR3 is CASSPLTGSGNTIYF. CDR3 nucleotides: TGTGCCAGCAGCCCCTTGACAGGCTCTGGAAACACCATATATTTT.

The rearrangement joins TRBV20-1 to TRBJ2-5; D may be TRBD1 (5 bases). V dropped 0 bases and J dropped 1 base, with 12 bases sitting between them. The CDR3 contains 15 residues. Germline V CDR1 and CDR2: DFQATT, SNEGSKA (reference sequence). The CDR3 bases are TGCAGTGCTAGAGAGACAAAGGGGTTCCAAGAGACCCAGTACTTC. Residues: CSARETKGFQETQYF.

This clonotype showed up just a few times. The chain recombines TRBV29-1 with TRBJ2-5; 11 bases fit TRBD1. The CDR3 extends over 16 amino acids. Germline V gene sequence: CDR1 SQVTM, CDR2 ANQGSEA. V lost 4 bases and J lost 5; bases outside the gene matches: 12. In nucleotides, the CDR3 is TGCAGCGTTGCAGGGACAGGGGGGGTTAGCTGGGAGACCCAGTACTTC. This gives the protein CSVAGTGGVSWETQYF.